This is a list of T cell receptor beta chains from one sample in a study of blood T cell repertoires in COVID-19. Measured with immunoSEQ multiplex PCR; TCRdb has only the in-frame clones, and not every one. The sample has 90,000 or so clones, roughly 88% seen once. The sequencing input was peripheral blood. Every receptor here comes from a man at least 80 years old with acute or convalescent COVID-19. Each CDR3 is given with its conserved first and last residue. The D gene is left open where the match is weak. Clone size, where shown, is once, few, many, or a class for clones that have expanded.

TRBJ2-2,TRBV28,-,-,CASSFPRGGTGELFF,TGTGCCAGCAGTTTCCCGAGGGGAGGAACCGGGGAGCTGTTTTTT
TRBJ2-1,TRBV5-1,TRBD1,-,CASSLGQGLYNEQFF,TGCGCCAGCAGCTTGGGACAGGGGTTGTACAATGAGCAGTTCTTC
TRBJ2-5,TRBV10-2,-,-,CASSSSRGGETQYF,TGCGCCAGCAGCTCAAGCCGAGGGGGAGAGACCCAGTACTTC
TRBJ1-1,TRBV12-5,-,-,CASGLGGGVGTEAFF,TGTGCTAGTGGTTTGGGAGGGGGGGTCGGCACTGAAGCTTTCTTT
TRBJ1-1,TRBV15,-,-,CATSRGGLNTEAFF,TGTGCCACCAGCAGAGGGGGCCTGAACACTGAAGCTTTCTTT
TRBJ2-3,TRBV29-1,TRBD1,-,CSARDRPKNRPTDTQYF,TGCAGCGCCCGGGACAGACCTAAGAACAGACCCACAGATACGCAGTATTTT
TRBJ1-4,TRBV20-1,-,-,CSAATPEKLFF,TGCAGTGCCGCTACCCCAGAAAAACTGTTTTTT
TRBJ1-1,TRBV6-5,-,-,CASSRAAGSKAFF,TGTGCCAGCAGCCGCGCCGCAGGTTCTAAAGCTTTCTTT
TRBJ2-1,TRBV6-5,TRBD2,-,CASSQLAGGYNEQFF,TGTGCCAGCAGTCAACTAGCGGGAGGATACAATGAGCAGTTCTTC
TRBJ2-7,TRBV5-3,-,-,CARSPKSTELREQYF,TGTGCCAGAAGCCCGAAGAGCACCGAACTTCGGGAGCAGTACTTC
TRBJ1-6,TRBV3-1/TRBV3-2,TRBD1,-,CASSERQGNSPLHF,TGTGCCAGCAGCGAGAGACAGGGTAATTCACCCCTCCACTTT
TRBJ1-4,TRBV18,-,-,CASSPRVAGVEKLFF,TGTGCCAGCTCACCAAGGGTAGCCGGGGTTGAAAAACTGTTTTTT
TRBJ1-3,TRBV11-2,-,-,CASEGSGNTIYF,TGTGCCAGCGAGGGATCGGGAAACACCATATATTTT
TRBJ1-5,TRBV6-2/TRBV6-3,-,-,CASSYSGGDQPQHF,TGTGCCAGCAGTTACTCGGGAGGGGATCAGCCCCAGCATTTT
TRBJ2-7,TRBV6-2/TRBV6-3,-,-,CASSRTETLGEQYF,TGTGCCAGCAGCCGGACAGAGACCTTGGGGGAGCAGTACTTC
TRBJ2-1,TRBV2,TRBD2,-,CASSPLRTSGGDEQFF,TGTGCCAGCAGTCCGTTAAGGACTAGCGGGGGCGATGAGCAGTTCTTC
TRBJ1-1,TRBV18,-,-,CASSPLQDTEAFF,TGTGCCAGCTCACCACTTCAGGACACTGAAGCTTTCTTT
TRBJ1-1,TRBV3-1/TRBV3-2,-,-,CASSPGGLDVAEAFF,TGTGCCAGCAGCCCAGGAGGGTTGGATGTTGCTGAAGCTTTCTTT
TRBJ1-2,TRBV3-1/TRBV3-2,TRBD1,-,CASSIIGQGAAGYTF,TGTGCCAGCAGCATAATCGGACAGGGGGCTGCTGGCTACACCTTC
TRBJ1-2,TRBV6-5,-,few,CASSTPGLFWGYTF,TGTGCCAGCAGTACACCTGGCCTCTTTTGGGGCTACACCTTC
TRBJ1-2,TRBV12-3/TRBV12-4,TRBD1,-,CASSLQGDGYTF,TGTGCCAGCAGTTTACAGGGGGATGGCTACACCTTC
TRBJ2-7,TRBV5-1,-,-,CASSPSVGISSSGEQYF,TGCGCCAGCAGCCCTTCAGTCGGGATTTCCTCCTCAGGCGAGCAGTACTTC
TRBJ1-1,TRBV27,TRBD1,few,CASSLDRRMNTEAFF,TGTGCCAGCAGTTTGGACAGGAGGATGAACACTGAAGCTTTCTTT
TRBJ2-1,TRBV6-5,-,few,CASGRRESYNEQFF,TGTGCCAGCGGCAGGAGGGAGTCCTACAATGAGCAGTTCTTC
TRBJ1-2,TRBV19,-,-,CASSPTPGLSYGYTF,TGTGCCAGTAGTCCTACCCCGGGGTTATCCTATGGCTACACCTTC
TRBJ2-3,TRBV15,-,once,CATSTPTSRASTDTQYF,TGTGCCACCAGTACCCCCACTAGCAGGGCTAGCACAGATACGCAGTATTTT
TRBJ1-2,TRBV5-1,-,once,CASSLAVTATGYGYTF,TGCGCCAGCAGCTTGGCCGTGACAGCTACTGGCTATGGCTACACCTTC
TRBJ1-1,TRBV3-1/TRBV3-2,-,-,CASSSENTEAFF,TGTGCCAGCAGCTCAGAGAACACTGAAGCTTTCTTT
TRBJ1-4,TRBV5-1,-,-,CASSEEPTNEKLFF,TGCGCCAGCAGCGAGGAACCAACTAATGAAAAACTGTTTTTT
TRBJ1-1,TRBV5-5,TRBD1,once,CASSLGQGYTEAFF,TGTGCCAGCAGCTTGGGACAGGGGTATACTGAAGCTTTCTTT
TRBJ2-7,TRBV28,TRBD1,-,CASGQVYEQYF,TGTGCCAGCGGACAGGTCTACGAGCAGTACTTC
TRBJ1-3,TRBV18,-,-,CASSQLSYVSGNTIYF,TGTGCCAGCTCACAGTTGAGTTACGTATCTGGAAACACCATATATTTT
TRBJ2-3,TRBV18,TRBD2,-,CASSPPIAGGADTQYF,TGTGCCAGCTCACCACCGATTGCGGGAGGGGCAGATACGCAGTATTTT
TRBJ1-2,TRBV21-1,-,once,CASPKLEGGEDGYTF,TGTGCCAGCCCCAAGCTGGAAGGGGGGGAGGATGGCTACACCTTC
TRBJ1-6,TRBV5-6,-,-,CASSLLIEARDHF,TGTGCCAGCAGCTTGCTTATAGAGGCCCGGGACCACTTT
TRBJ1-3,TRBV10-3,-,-,CAISLDTRSGNTIYF,TGTGCCATCAGCCTGGACACCCGCTCTGGAAACACCATATATTTT
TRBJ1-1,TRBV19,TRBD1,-,CASGRRQQGARTEAFF,TGTGCCAGTGGACGTCGACAACAGGGGGCGCGAACTGAAGCTTTCTTT
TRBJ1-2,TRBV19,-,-,CASSIQGIPNGYTF,TGTGCCAGTAGTATACAGGGAATTCCCAATGGCTACACCTTC
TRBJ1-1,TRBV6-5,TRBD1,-,CASSPRDRGGTEAFF,TGTGCCAGCAGTCCCCGGGACAGGGGTGGCACTGAAGCTTTCTTT
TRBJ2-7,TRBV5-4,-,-,CASSLKTGSTYEQYF,TGTGCCAGCAGCTTGAAAACAGGGTCCACCTACGAGCAGTACTTC
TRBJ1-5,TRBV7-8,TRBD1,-,CASSTEQGYGQPQHF,TGTGCCAGCAGCACAGAACAGGGGTACGGGCAGCCCCAGCATTTT